The source of this T cell receptor beta chain is a study of T cell responses to AZD1222 COVID-19 vaccine. Study outcomes and limitations: Just a handful of AZD1222 recipients tested seropositive at baseline.

Only in-frame clones appear in the TCRdb table, and some are missing; sequencing was by immunoSEQ multiplex PCR. The data hold approximately 120,000 clones, with about 90% observed a single time. The CDR3 length is 14 residues. V lost 5 bases and J lost 6, with 14 bases in between. Germline V lookup: CDR1 LNHDA, CDR2 SQIVND (reference sequence). Regarding this clone: The antigen is not known.

The sequence came from an adult in good health. The specimen comprised peripheral blood, sampled on day 0 of AZD1222 vaccination. This chain uses TRBV19 with TRBJ2-4; D may be TRBD1 (6 bases). The CDR3 DNA is TGTGCCAGTAGTTGGCAGGGGACGGGAAACATTCAGTACTTC. It encodes CASSWQGTGNIQYF. The whole variable domain, remainder taken from reference TRBV19 and TRBJ2-4, is DGGITQSPKYLFRKEGQNVTLSCEQNLNHDAMYWYRQDPGQGLRLIYYSQIVNDFQKGDIAEGYSVSREKKESFPLTVTSAQKNPTAFYLCASSWQGTGNIQYFGAGTRLSVL.